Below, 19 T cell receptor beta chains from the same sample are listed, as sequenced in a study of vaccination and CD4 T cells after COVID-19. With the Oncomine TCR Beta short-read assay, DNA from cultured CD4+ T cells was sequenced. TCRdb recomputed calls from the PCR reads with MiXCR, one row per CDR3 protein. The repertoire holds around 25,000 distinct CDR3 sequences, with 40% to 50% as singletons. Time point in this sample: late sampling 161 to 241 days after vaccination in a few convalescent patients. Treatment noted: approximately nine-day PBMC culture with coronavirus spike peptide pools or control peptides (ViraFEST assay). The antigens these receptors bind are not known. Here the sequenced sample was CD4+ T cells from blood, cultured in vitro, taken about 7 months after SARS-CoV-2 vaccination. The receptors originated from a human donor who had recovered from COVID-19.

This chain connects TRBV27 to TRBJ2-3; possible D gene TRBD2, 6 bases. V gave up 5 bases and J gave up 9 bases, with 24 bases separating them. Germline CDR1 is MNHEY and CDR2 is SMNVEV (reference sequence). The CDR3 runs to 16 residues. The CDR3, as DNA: TGTGCCAGCAGTCTGAGTCCGGGACTTCACGGTGGGACGCAGTATTTT. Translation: CASSLSPGLHGGTQYF.

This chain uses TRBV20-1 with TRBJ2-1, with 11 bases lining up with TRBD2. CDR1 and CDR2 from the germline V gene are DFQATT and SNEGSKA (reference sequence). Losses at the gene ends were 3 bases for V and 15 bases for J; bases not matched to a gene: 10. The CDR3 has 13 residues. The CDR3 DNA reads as TGCAGTGCTAGCACACTAGCGGGAGAAAATTGGTTCTTC. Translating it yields CSASTLAGENWFF.

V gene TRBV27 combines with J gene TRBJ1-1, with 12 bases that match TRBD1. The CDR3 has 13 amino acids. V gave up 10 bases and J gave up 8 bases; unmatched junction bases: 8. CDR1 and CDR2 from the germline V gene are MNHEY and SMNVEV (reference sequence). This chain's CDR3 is CATRDRGLLEAFF. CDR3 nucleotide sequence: TGTGCCACCCGGGACAGGGGGCTGCTGGAAGCTTTCTTT.

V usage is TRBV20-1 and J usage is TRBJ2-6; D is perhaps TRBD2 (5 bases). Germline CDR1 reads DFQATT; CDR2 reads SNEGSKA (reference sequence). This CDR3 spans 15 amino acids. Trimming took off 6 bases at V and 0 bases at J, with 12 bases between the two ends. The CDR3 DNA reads TGCAGTGCCCCATCGGGAATCTCTGGGGCCAACGTCCTGACTTTC. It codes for CSAPSGISGANVLTF.

The CDR3 DNA sequence: TGTGCCAGCAGGTCCCCCGGGCCCCTACTTGAGCCCCAGCATTTT. Translation gives CASRSPGPLLEPQHF. The genes are TRBV28 and TRBJ1-5; D remains ambiguous. The ends were cut back, 6 bases at V and 8 bases at J, with 20 bases in the middle. The CDR3 extends over 15 amino acids. Germline CDR1 reads MDHEN; CDR2 reads SYDVKM.

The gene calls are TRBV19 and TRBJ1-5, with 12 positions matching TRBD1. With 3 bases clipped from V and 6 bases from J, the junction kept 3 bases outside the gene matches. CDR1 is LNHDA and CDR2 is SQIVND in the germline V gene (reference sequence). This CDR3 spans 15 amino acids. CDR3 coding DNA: TGTGCCAGTAGTATTGGGACAGGGGGCAGTCAGCCCCAGCATTTT. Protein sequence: CASSIGTGGSQPQHF.

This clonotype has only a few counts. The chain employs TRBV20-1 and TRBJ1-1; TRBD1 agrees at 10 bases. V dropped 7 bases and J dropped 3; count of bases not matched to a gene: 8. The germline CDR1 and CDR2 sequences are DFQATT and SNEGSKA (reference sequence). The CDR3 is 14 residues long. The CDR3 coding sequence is TGCAGTGGGGACAGGGGCCGATCTCACACTGAAGCTTTCTTT. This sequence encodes CSGDRGRSHTEAFF.

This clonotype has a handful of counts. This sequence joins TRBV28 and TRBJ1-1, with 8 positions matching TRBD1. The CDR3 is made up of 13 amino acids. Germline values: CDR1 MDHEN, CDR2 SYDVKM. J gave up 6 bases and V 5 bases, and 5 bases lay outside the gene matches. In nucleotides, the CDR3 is TGTGCCAGCAGTATACAGGGGGGGCCTGAAGCTTTCTTT. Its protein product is CASSIQGGPEAFF.

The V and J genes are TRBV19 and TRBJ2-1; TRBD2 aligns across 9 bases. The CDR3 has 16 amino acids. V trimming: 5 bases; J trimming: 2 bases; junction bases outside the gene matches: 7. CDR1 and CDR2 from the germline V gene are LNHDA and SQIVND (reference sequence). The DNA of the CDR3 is TGTGCCAGTAGTGCCCTCAGCGGGAGGCCCTACAATGAGCAGTTCTTC. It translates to CASSALSGRPYNEQFF.

CDR3 region: CASSRGTGSPSYEQYF. The CDR3 DNA sequence: TGTGCCAGCAGTCGGGGGACGGGTTCTCCCTCCTACGAGCAGTACTTC. The J gene is TRBJ2-7, the V gene TRBV27; TRBD2 might be the D (6 bases). V gave up 5 bases and J gave up 0 bases, with 17 bases separating them. From germline, CDR1 is MNHEY and CDR2 SMNVEV (reference sequence). There are 16 residues in the CDR3.

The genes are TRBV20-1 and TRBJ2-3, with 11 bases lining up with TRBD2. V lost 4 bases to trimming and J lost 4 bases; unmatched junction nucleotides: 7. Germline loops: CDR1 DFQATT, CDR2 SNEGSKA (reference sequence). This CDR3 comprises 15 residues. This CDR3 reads CSATQTSGNADTQYF. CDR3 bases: TGCAGTGCTACCCAGACTAGCGGGAACGCAGATACGCAGTATTTT.

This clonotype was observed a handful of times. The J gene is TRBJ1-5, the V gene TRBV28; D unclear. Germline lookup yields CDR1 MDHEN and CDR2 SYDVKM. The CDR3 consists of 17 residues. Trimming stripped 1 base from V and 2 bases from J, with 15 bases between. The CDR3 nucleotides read TGTGCCAGCAGTTTATATGAGGGTTTGACGGGCAATCAGCCCCAGCATTTT. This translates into CASSLYEGLTGNQPQHF.

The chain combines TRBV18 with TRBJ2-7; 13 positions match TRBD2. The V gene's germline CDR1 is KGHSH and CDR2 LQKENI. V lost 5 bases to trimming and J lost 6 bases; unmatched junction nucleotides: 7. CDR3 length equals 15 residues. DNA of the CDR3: TGTGCCAGCTCAGTCCGGACTAGCGGGAGCACCGAGCAGTACTTC. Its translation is CASSVRTSGSTEQYF.

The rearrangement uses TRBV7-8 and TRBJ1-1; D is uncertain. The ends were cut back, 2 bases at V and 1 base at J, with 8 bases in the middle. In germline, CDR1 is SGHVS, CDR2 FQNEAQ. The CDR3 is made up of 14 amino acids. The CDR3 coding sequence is TGTGCCAGCAGCTTAACGACCGAGAACACTGAAGCTTTCTTT. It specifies CASSLTTENTEAFF.

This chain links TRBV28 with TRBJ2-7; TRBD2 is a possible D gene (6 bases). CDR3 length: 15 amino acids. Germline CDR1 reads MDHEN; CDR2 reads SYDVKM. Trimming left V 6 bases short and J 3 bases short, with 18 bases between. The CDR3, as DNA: TGTGCCAGCAGACACGGTGGCGGGATGGGCTACGAGCAGTACTTC. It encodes CASRHGGGMGYEQYF.

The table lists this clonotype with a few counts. In DNA, the CDR3 is TGTGCCAGCAGGATAGAACAGGCTATGAACACTGAAGCTTTCTTT. Its translation is CASRIEQAMNTEAFF. This chain joins TRBV7-8 and TRBJ1-1; possibly TRBD1 for D (5 bases). Germline loops: CDR1 SGHVS, CDR2 FQNEAQ. The CDR3 runs 15 residues. Trimming shortened V by 6 bases and J by 0 bases, and 14 bases separated the two germline ends.

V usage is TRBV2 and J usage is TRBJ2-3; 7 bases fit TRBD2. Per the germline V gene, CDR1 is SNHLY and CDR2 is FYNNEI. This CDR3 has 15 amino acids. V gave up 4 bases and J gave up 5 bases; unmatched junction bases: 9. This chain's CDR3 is CASSASGGAGDTQYF. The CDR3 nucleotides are TGTGCCAGCAGTGCTAGCGGAGGGGCGGGAGATACGCAGTATTTT.

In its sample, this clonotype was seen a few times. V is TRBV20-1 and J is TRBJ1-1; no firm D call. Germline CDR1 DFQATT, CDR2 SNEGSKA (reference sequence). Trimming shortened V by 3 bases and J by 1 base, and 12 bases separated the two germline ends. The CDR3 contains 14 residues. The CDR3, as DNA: TGCAGTGCTAGCCTTGGGGAAACGAACACTGAAGCTTTCTTT. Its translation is CSASLGETNTEAFF.

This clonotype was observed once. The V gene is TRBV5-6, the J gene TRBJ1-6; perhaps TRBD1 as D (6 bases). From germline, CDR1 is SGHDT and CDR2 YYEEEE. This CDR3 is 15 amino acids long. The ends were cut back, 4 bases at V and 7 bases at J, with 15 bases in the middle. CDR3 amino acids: CASSPATGLNSPLHF. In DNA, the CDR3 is TGTGCCAGCAGCCCCGCTACAGGGTTGAATTCACCCCTCCACTTT.